These 22 T cell receptor beta chains were all obtained from the same sample, sequenced in a study of beta chain features in type 1 diabetes. The study, taken as a whole, reports: Shortening of TCRB CDR3s, moderate but significant, appeared in all four CD4+ subsets of Type 1 diabetes patients.

Their antigens are not known. Sequenced material consisted of expressed TCRB transcripts (all of the isolated RNA was reverse transcribed). Here immunoSEQ multiplex PCR was the method, and the copy in TCRdb shows in-frame clones only, minus some. The table includes 640,000 or so clones, 13% detected once. The sample comprised naive CD4+ T cells from blood. The receptors derive from a young man with type 1 diabetes.

This rearrangement joins TRBV7-2 to TRBJ1-1; D possibly corresponds to TRBD1 (5 bases). The V gene's germline CDR1 is SGHTA and CDR2 FQGNSA. V was pared by 4 bases and J by 4 bases, with 13 bases between. The CDR3 length is 14 residues. The CDR3 region has the DNA TGTGCCAGCAGCTCCCTCCAGGGTACCACTGAAGCTTTCTTT. This encodes CASSSLQGTTEAFF.

Only a few counts were recorded for this clone. The chain combines TRBV29-1 with TRBJ1-1, with unresolved D. The CDR3 runs 12 residues. V was cut by 0 bases and J by 5 bases, with 7 bases left in between. CDR1 and CDR2 from the germline V gene are SQVTM and ANQGSEA. Written as DNA, the CDR3 is TGCAGCGTTGAAGAAGCAGTGACTGAAGCTTTCTTT. The encoded protein is CSVEEAVTEAFF.

This clone was seen a few times. The rearrangement joins TRBV5-4 to TRBJ2-7; D possibly corresponds to TRBD2 (5 bases). Per the germline V gene, CDR1 is SGHNT and CDR2 is YYREEE (reference sequence). The CDR3 sequence is 12 residues long. V lost 1 base, J lost 6 bases, and 8 bases lay in between. The CDR3 DNA reads TGTGCCAGCAGCTTGTTGAGCGGCGAGCAGTACTTC. Its translation is CASSLLSGEQYF.

This clone turned up a few times. The chain recombines TRBV14 with TRBJ2-7; D may match TRBD1 or TRBD2 (6 bases each). From germline, CDR1 is SGHDN and CDR2 FVKESK. CDR3 size: 16 residues. V dropped 5 bases and J dropped 4 bases, with 21 bases sitting between them. CDR3 nucleotides: TGTGCCAGCAGCGGGGGCGTATACTCTGGAGGGTACGAGCAGTACTTC. Its protein product is CASSGGVYSGGYEQYF.

V is TRBV18 and J is TRBJ1-5, with TRBD1 identical over 7 bases. The V gene end was trimmed by 5 bases and the J gene end by 5 bases; junction bases not matched to a gene: 9. The CDR3 covers 15 residues. The V gene's germline CDR1 is KGHSH and CDR2 LQKENI. The CDR3 sequence: CASSSGDSQYQPQHF. Here the CDR3 DNA reads TGTGCCAGCTCAAGCGGGGACAGCCAATATCAGCCCCAGCATTTT.

The CDR3 sequence: CASSSVGNQPQHF. In DNA form, the CDR3 reads TGTGCCAGCAGTTCAGTAGGCAATCAGCCCCAGCATTTT. The chain employs TRBV6-5 and TRBJ1-5, with D unresolved. Trimming took off 4 bases at V and 2 bases at J, with 6 bases between the two ends. This CDR3 has 13 amino acids. Germline V CDR1 and CDR2: MNHEY, SVGAGI.

The gene calls are TRBV15 and TRBJ2-7, with 9 bases aligning to TRBD1. Germline V gives CDR1 LNHNV, CDR2 YYDKDF (reference sequence). The CDR3 consists of 14 residues. Losses at the gene ends were 4 bases for V and 7 bases for J; bases not matched to a gene: 8. The CDR3 loop reads CATSITGGYGEQYF. The DNA for the CDR3 is TGTGCCACCAGCATAACAGGGGGCTACGGGGAGCAGTACTTC.

The chain couples TRBV28 to TRBJ2-5; D might be TRBD1 (6 bases). The CDR3 covers 15 residues. V dropped 7 bases and J dropped 2 bases, with 17 bases sitting between them. Germline V gene sequence: CDR1 MDHEN, CDR2 SYDVKM. The CDR3 region has the DNA TGTGCCAGCACCCGCCCAGGGGACCAACAAGAGACCCAGTACTTC. This sequence encodes CASTRPGDQQETQYF. The variable domain in full, with the rest retrieved from reference TRBV28 and TRBJ2-5, is DVKVTQSSRYLVKRTGEKVFLECVQDMDHENMFWYRQDPGLGLRLIYFSYDVKMKEKGDIPEGYSVSREKKERFSLILESASTNQTSMYLCASTRPGDQQETQYFGPGTRLLVL.

This clone showed up just a few times. Since no conserved phenylalanine or tryptophan closes the CDR3, a read error is the likely cause. It is unclear where the CDR3 begins or ends on the DNA, so no DNA is shown, and the CDR3 is as TCRdb lists it. V usage is TRBV21-1 and J usage is TRBJ2-3. TRBV21-1 is deemed a pseudogene. The CDR3 is 13 amino acids in total, end residues counted. CDR3 residues: CASSKLVPLGAAS.

This clone was counted a few times. The gene calls are TRBV2 and TRBJ2-1; maybe TRBD2 (5 bases). CDR3 length: 13 residues. V lost 3 bases and J lost 8, with 11 bases in between. Looked up from germline, CDR1 is SNHLY and CDR2 is FYNNEI. For the CDR3, the DNA is TGTGCCAGCAGTGAGATCGGGGTGGATGAGCAGTTCTTC. Residues: CASSEIGVDEQFF.

The chain combines TRBV25-1 with TRBJ2-7; either TRBD1 or TRBD2 may fit D (6 bases each). CDR3 length: 16 amino acids. Trimming shortened V by 3 bases and J by 4 bases, and 19 bases separated the two germline ends. Germline V lookup: CDR1 MGHDK, CDR2 SYGVNS. CDR3 coding DNA: TGTGCCAGCAGTGAGGGGGAAGGGGGGCTTGAGTACGAGCAGTACTTC. It specifies CASSEGEGGLEYEQYF.

This clone has a handful of counts. This chain links TRBV6-1 with TRBJ2-1, with 7 bases fitting TRBD1. This CDR3 region has 17 residues. With 4 bases clipped from V and 1 base from J, the junction kept 10 bases outside the gene matches. Germline CDR1 is MNHNS and CDR2 is SASEGT. The CDR3 coding sequence is TGTGCCAGCAGTGGAGCGACACGACAGGGTTCCTACAATGAGCAGTTCTTC. It yields the protein CASSGATRQGSYNEQFF.

The rearrangement uses TRBV2 and TRBJ2-5; D gene ambiguous. Trimming pared 7 bases from V and 5 bases from J, leaving 11 bases between. The CDR3 sequence is 12 residues long. Germline V gene data show CDR1 as SNHLY and CDR2 as FYNNEI. CDR3 in amino acids: CASNPAGETQYF. CDR3 nucleotide sequence: TGTGCCAGCAACCCAGCCGGGGAGACCCAGTACTTC.

The chain carries TRBV10-3 and TRBJ1-1; TRBD1 matches 7 bases. The CDR3 is 14 residues long. Germline lookup yields CDR1 ENHRY and CDR2 SYGVKD. Unmatched junction bases numbered 4, after V lost 2 bases and J lost 4 bases. The CDR3 protein is CAISETGVGTEAFF. The CDR3, as DNA: TGTGCCATCAGTGAGACAGGGGTGGGCACTGAAGCTTTCTTT.

The chain couples TRBV7-2 to TRBJ1-1; D call uncertain. The germline V gene has CDR1 SGHTA and CDR2 FQGNSA. CDR3 length equals 12 residues. The V and J ends lost 5 bases and 6 bases respectively, with 10 bases between them. The CDR3 region has the DNA TGTGCCAGCAGCGCCCGCTTTGCTGAAGCTTTCTTT. This codes for CASSARFAEAFF. The full variable domain, completed using reference TRBV7-2 and TRBJ1-1, is GAGVSQSPSNKVTEKGKDVELRCDPISGHTALYWYRQSLGQGLEFLIYFQGNSAPDKSGLPSDRFSAERTGGSVSTLTIQRTQQEDSAVYLCASSARFAEAFFGQGTRLTVV.

The genes are TRBV7-8 and TRBJ2-7; 8 positions match TRBD2. Germline-derived CDR1 and CDR2 are SGHVS and FQNEAQ. This CDR3 is 16 amino acids long. With 5 bases clipped from V and 0 bases from J, the junction kept 9 bases outside the gene matches. The CDR3 region has the DNA TGTGCCAGCAGCGGTAGCGGGGTGAATATCTCCTACGAGCAGTACTTC. Protein product: CASSGSGVNISYEQYF. Complete variable domain (other parts from reference TRBV7-8 and TRBJ2-7): GAGVSQSPRYKVAKRGQDVALRCDPISGHVSLFWYQQALGQGPEFLTYFQNEAQLDKSGLPSDRFFAERPEGSVSTLKIQRTQQEDSAVYLCASSGSGVNISYEQYFGPGTRLTVT.

Only a few counts were recorded for this clone. The chain recombines TRBV7-9 with TRBJ2-7; D gene ambiguous. V lost 0 bases and J lost 6, with 6 bases in between. Germline CDR1 and CDR2: SEHNR and FQNEAQ (reference sequence). This CDR3 region has 12 residues. The CDR3 DNA sequence: TGTGCCAGCAGCTTAGCATCAGGCGAGCAGTACTTC. It is translated as CASSLASGEQYF.

V gene TRBV30 combines with J gene TRBJ1-1, with 9 bases that match TRBD1. V dropped 6 bases and J dropped 4; count of bases not matched to a gene: 6. CDR1 is GTSNPN and CDR2 is SVGIG in the germline V gene (reference sequence). The CDR3 runs 13 residues. CDR3 in DNA: TGTGCCTGTAACAGGGGGCAGAGCACTGAAGCTTTCTTT. It encodes CACNRGQSTEAFF. Variable domain in full (rest from reference TRBV30 and TRBJ1-1): SQTIHQWPATLVQPVGSPLSLECTVEGTSNPNLYWYRQAAGRGLQLLFYSVGIGQISSEVPQNLSASRPQDRQFILSSKKLLLSDSGFYLCACNRGQSTEAFFGQGTRLTVV.

V is TRBV4-1 and J is TRBJ2-7; D is possibly TRBD1 or TRBD2 (5 bases each). The CDR3 loop spans 15 amino acids. V lost 3 bases to trimming and J lost 0 bases, with 12 bases between them. The germline CDR1 and CDR2 sequences are MGHRA and YSYEKL. DNA for the CDR3: TGCGCCAGCAGCCACCCGGGGCAAGCCTCCTACGAGCAGTACTTC. It codes for CASSHPGQASYEQYF.

This clone appeared a few times. The genes are TRBV30 and TRBJ1-1; weak D call: TRBD1 (5 bases). This CDR3 is 16 amino acids long. V was cut by 7 bases and J by 0 bases, with 21 bases left in between. CDR1 is GTSNPN and CDR2 is SVGIG in the germline V gene (reference sequence). The CDR3 spells CASTRDGGFMNTEAFF. CDR3 in DNA: TGTGCCTCTACTCGGGACGGGGGATTCATGAACACTGAAGCTTTCTTT. Full variable domain (outside the CDR3, taken from reference TRBV30 and TRBJ1-1): SQTIHQWPATLVQPVGSPLSLECTVEGTSNPNLYWYRQAAGRGLQLLFYSVGIGQISSEVPQNLSASRPQDRQFILSSKKLLLSDSGFYLCASTRDGGFMNTEAFFGQGTRLTVV.

For this clone: Other DNA sequences within the sample encode an identical CDR3. The gene calls are TRBV5-1 and TRBJ1-2; D remains unclear. This CDR3 is built from 14 residues. Trimming removed 0 bases from V and 4 bases from J, with 10 bases in between. Per the germline V gene, CDR1 is SGHRS and CDR2 is YFSETQ. The CDR3 reads CASSLAGSSYGYTF. CDR3 nucleotide sequence: TGCGCCAGCAGCTTGGCCGGCAGCTCCTATGGCTACACCTTC.

The chain has TRBV10-2 and TRBJ2-6; 7 bases match TRBD2. The CDR3 spans 14 residues. The ends lost 5 bases at V and 3 bases at J; junction bases unmatched: 1. Germline CDR1 WSHSY, CDR2 SAAADI. The CDR3 here is CASSREGGANVLTF. Written as DNA, the CDR3 is TGCGCCAGCAGTAGGGAGGGTGGGGCCAACGTCCTGACTTTC.